The clone carrying this T cell receptor beta chain appeared a few times. The antigen remains unidentified. A 5'RACE reaction primed in the constant segment made cDNA libraries of TCR alpha and TCR beta, and these carried sample barcodes and UMIs. TCRdb fed the 5' RACE reads into MiXCR, producing one record per CDR3 protein. The data contain about 290,000 distinct CDR3 sequences, about 16% of them seen just once; the ten biggest clones take up over 20%. The sample belongs to a study of T-cell memory formation after mild COVID-19. Findings and limits, study-wide: Detection of some responders pre-infection suggested pre-existing cross-reactive memory T cells participated. Contracting CD4+ clones lay largely in CM and EM, with CD8+ ones residing in EMRA. Contracting clones, day 15 to 85, had balanced CD4/CD8, and later expanders favored CD4+.

The CDR3 consists of 13 residues. V dropped 6 bases and J dropped 0; count of bases not matched to a gene: 2. Per the germline V gene, CDR1 is KGHSH and CDR2 is LQKENI. Sample: PBMCs or a T cell subset sorted from them (not recorded which). This receptor was identified in a man in his late teens or twenties who had mild COVID-19 (a few samples of this study predate the infection). Cell type and time point are not known. The rearrangement links TRBV18 to TRBJ2-7; TRBD1 agrees at 7 bases. The CDR3 loop is CASSRDSSYEQYV. The CDR3 DNA sequence: TGTGCCAGCTCCCGGGACAGCTCCTACGAGCAGTACGTC.